These 14 T cell receptor beta chains were all obtained from the same sample, sequenced in a study of blood T cell repertoires in COVID-19 (dated by TCRdb to 2020 to 2022). Library construction relied on the immunoSEQ multiplex PCR assay. TCRdb took this table from immuneACCESS and kept in-frame rearrangements with V and J called. Such tables lack part of the clones; where checked against another copy, unresolved V genes explain under half of the gap, and the rest is unexplained. The sample table lists approximately 150,000 clones, about nine tenths of them with a count of one. Around 1.6% of the sample rests with the top ten. The sequenced sample consisted of peripheral blood. The receptors were gathered from a woman in her forties or fifties with acute or convalescent COVID-19.

This clone was seen a few times. The CDR3 nucleotides read TGTGCCAGCAGGAGGGGGCGCCCGAGGAATCAGCCCCAGCATTTT. Residues: CASRRGRPRNQPQHF. This chain links TRBV25-1 with TRBJ1-5; the match to TRBD1 covers 7 bases. This CDR3 is built from 15 residues. Unmatched junction bases numbered 9, after V lost 6 bases and J lost 4 bases. The germline CDR1 and CDR2 sequences are MGHDK and SYGVNS.

This chain's CDR3 is CASSLGAGTRGYTF. In nucleotides, the CDR3 is TGTGCCAGCAGCTTAGGCGCCGGGACACGGGGCTACACCTTC. V usage is TRBV7-9 and J usage is TRBJ1-2; D might be TRBD1 (6 bases). This CDR3 has 14 residues. V was trimmed by 1 base and J by 8 bases, leaving 14 bases between them. Looked up from germline, CDR1 is SEHNR and CDR2 is FQNEAQ (reference sequence).

V and J are TRBV6-4 and TRBJ1-1, with D possibly TRBD1 on 6 matching bases. V was shortened by 6 bases and J by 0 bases, with 8 bases between the two germline ends. The V gene's germline CDR1 is MRHNA and CDR2 SNTAGT. This CDR3 has 13 residues. The CDR3 nucleotides read TGTGCCAGCAGGAGGACAGTGAACACTGAAGCTTTCTTT. Encoded protein: CASRRTVNTEAFF.

This rearrangement joins TRBV5-4 to TRBJ2-7, with D possibly being TRBD2 (6 bases). Trimming took off 6 bases at V and 0 bases at J, with 13 bases between the two ends. The CDR3 has 14 residues. Germline V gene lookup returns CDR1 SGHNT and CDR2 YYREEE (reference sequence). This chain's CDR3 is CASNLGGSSYEQYF. Here the CDR3 DNA reads TGTGCCAGCAACCTTGGAGGGAGCTCCTACGAGCAGTACTTC.

This chain joins TRBV5-6 and TRBJ2-7; 8 bases map to TRBD1. CDR3 length equals 13 residues. V gave up 2 bases and J gave up 7 bases; unmatched junction bases: 5. In germline, CDR1 is SGHDT, CDR2 YYEEEE. The CDR3 loop is CASSFQQGVEQYF. The DNA for the CDR3 is TGTGCCAGCAGCTTTCAACAGGGGGTTGAGCAGTACTTC.

This clone was picked up one time. DNA of the CDR3: TGTGCCAGCAGCCATCACAGGAGCTCTGGAAACACCATATATTTT. It specifies CASSHHRSSGNTIYF. The rearrangement links TRBV25-1 to TRBJ1-3; maybe TRBD1 (5 bases). CDR1 is MGHDK, CDR2 SYGVNS, per germline. This CDR3 is built from 15 residues. The germline V and J ends were trimmed by 6 bases and 0 bases, with 12 bases remaining between them.

J is TRBJ2-5 and V is TRBV4-3; 12 bases map to TRBD2. There are 15 residues in the CDR3. V shed 2 bases and J 2 bases; nucleotides not matched to a gene: 0. Per germline, CDR1 LGHNA and CDR2 YSLEER. The CDR3 reads CASSQLAGGQETQYF. The CDR3, as DNA: TGCGCCAGCAGCCAACTAGCGGGAGGGCAAGAGACCCAGTACTTC.

The V and J genes are TRBV18 and TRBJ2-1, with D possibly TRBD2 on 5 matching bases. The CDR3 loop spans 16 amino acids. Germline V gives CDR1 KGHSH, CDR2 LQKENI. V dropped 2 bases and J dropped 5 bases, with 16 bases sitting between them. Written as DNA, the CDR3 is TGTGCCAGCTCACCATCTCTAGTCTGGGAGAACAATGAGCAGTTCTTC. It encodes CASSPSLVWENNEQFF.

The chain recombines TRBV19 with TRBJ1-1; the match to TRBD1 covers 9 bases. This CDR3 has 14 amino acids. Germline trimming cut 3 bases from V and 1 base from J; bases unmatched to any gene: 0. Germline CDR1 LNHDA, CDR2 SQIVND (reference sequence). CDR3 amino acids: CASSMGQGNTEAFF. CDR3 nucleotides: TGTGCCAGTAGTATGGGACAGGGGAACACTGAAGCTTTCTTT.

V gene TRBV19 combines with J gene TRBJ2-7; TRBD2 aligns across 11 bases. The junction had 4 bases not matched to a gene; V was cut back by 6 bases and J by 3 bases. Germline V gives CDR1 LNHDA, CDR2 SQIVND (reference sequence). CDR3 length equals 14 residues. CDR3 sequence (DNA): TGTGCCAGTAGGGGACTAGCGGAAGACTACGAGCAGTACTTC. Translated: CASRGLAEDYEQYF.

The count of this clone is one. The V gene is TRBV29-1, the J gene TRBJ1-3; D uncertain. With 0 bases removed from V and 4 bases from J, the gap between germline ends came to 7 bases. Germline CDR1 reads SQVTM; CDR2 reads ANQGSEA. This CDR3 is 13 amino acids long. In nucleotides, the CDR3 is TGCAGCGTTGAAGAACAAGTGGGAAACACCATATATTTT. It translates to CSVEEQVGNTIYF. Complete variable domain (other parts from reference TRBV29-1 and TRBJ1-3): SAVISQKPSRDICQRGTSLTIQCQVDSQVTMMFWYRQQPGQSLTLIATANQGSEATYESGFVIDKFPISRPNLTFSTLTVSNMSPEDSSIYLCSVEEQVGNTIYFGEGSWLTVV.

The chain links TRBV5-1 to TRBJ2-1; the D gene is possibly TRBD2 (5 bases). The CDR3 is 12 amino acids. Germline lookup yields CDR1 SGHRS and CDR2 YFSETQ. Trimming shortened V by 4 bases and J by 7 bases, and 9 bases separated the two germline ends. CDR3 sequence reads: CASSGLGNEQFF. DNA of the CDR3: TGCGCCAGCAGCGGACTGGGGAATGAGCAGTTCTTC. The entire variable domain, with the rest obtained from reference TRBV5-1 and TRBJ2-1, is as follows: KAGVTQTPRYLIKTRGQQVTLSCSPISGHRSVSWYQQTPGQGLQFLFEYFSETQRNKGNFPGRFSGRQFSNSRSEMNVSTLELGDSALYLCASSGLGNEQFFGPGTRLTVL.

The rearrangement uses TRBV6-5 and TRBJ1-1, with 8 bases identical to TRBD1. With 4 bases clipped from V and 6 bases from J, the junction kept 13 bases outside the gene matches. The CDR3 length is 16 residues. Germline-derived CDR1 and CDR2 are MNHEY and SVGAGI. The CDR3 DNA follows: TGTGCCAGCAGTTTTGGACAGGGCGAACCCTCTGCTGAAGCTTTCTTT. Translated, it gives CASSFGQGEPSAEAFF.

The chain is built from TRBV5-1 and TRBJ1-1; 8 positions match TRBD1. This CDR3 contains 15 residues. The V gene end was trimmed by 0 bases and the J gene end by 11 bases; junction bases not matched to a gene: 12. Germline CDR1 reads SGHRS; CDR2 reads YFSETQ. The chain's CDR3 is CASSLAPGGNPPAFF. In nucleotides, the CDR3 is TGCGCCAGCAGCTTGGCCCCAGGGGGCAATCCCCCGGCTTTCTTT. The full variable domain, rest sourced from reference TRBV5-1 and TRBJ1-1, is KAGVTQTPRYLIKTRGQQVTLSCSPISGHRSVSWYQQTPGQGLQFLFEYFSETQRNKGNFPGRFSGRQFSNSRSEMNVSTLELGDSALYLCASSLAPGGNPPAFFGQGTRLTVV.